These T cell receptor beta chains were read from a single sample in a study of Ad26.COV2.S vaccination and SARS-CoV-2 variants. Generated by immunoSEQ multiplex PCR, the TCRdb table keeps only in-frame clones and is missing some. The sample lists approximately 480,000 clones, around 90% occurring once. The sequenced sample was peripheral blood, obtained in a trial of Ad26.COV2.S vaccine versus placebo. These receptors were obtained from a person between 18 and 65 years old who received the Ad26.COV2.S COVID-19 vaccine or a placebo. The CDR3 runs from the conserved cysteine through the conserved F or W. A D gene is named only where the DNA matches it firmly. Part of the rows lack a size; the others show once, few, many or a class for expanded clones.

j_call d_call v_call clone_size cdr3_aa cdr3_nt
TRBJ2-7 - TRBV28 - CASSRDSPYEQYF TGTGCCAGCAGTCGGGACTCCCCTTACGAGCAGTACTTC
TRBJ2-3 TRBD2 TRBV4-2 - CASSQGTSGRAINTQYF TGTGCCAGCAGCCAAGGGACTAGCGGGAGGGCGATAAATACGCAGTATTTT
TRBJ2-7 TRBD1 TRBV9 - CASSIGTGGSYEQYF TGTGCCAGCAGCATAGGGACAGGGGGCTCCTACGAGCAGTACTTC
TRBJ1-1 - TRBV6-5 - CASSYDGGSRLTEAFF TGTGCCAGCAGTTACGACGGGGGTTCGAGGTTAACTGAAGCTTTCTTT
TRBJ1-1 - TRBV5-8 - CASRQDGMNTEAFF TGTGCCAGCAGACAGGACGGGATGAACACTGAAGCTTTCTTT
TRBJ1-3 - TRBV21-1 - CASKEGNGNTIYF TGTGCCAGCAAGGAGGGGAATGGAAACACCATATATTTT
TRBJ1-4 - TRBV30 - CACSTGGLATNEKLFF TGTGCCTGTTCCACCGGGGGCCTTGCAACTAATGAAAAACTGTTTTTT
TRBJ2-3 TRBD2 TRBV4-3 - CASSQVLGLAAQYF TGCGCCAGCAGCCAAGTCTTAGGACTAGCGGCGCAGTATTTT
TRBJ1-5 - TRBV15 - CATAGQFNQPQHF TGTGCCACCGCAGGGCAGTTCAATCAGCCCCAGCATTTT
TRBJ2-3 TRBD2 TRBV5-5 - CASSLGLAGGSAQYF TGTGCCAGCAGCTTGGGACTAGCGGGAGGTAGTGCGCAGTATTTT
TRBJ2-5 - TRBV9 few CASSRSRETQYF TGTGCCAGCAGCAGATCAAGAGAGACCCAGTACTTC
TRBJ1-1 TRBD1 TRBV5-6 - CASSFQGATEAFF TGTGCCAGCAGCTTTCAGGGGGCCACTGAAGCTTTCTTT
TRBJ1-1 TRBD1 TRBV29-1 - CSVWDRVAEAFF TGCAGCGTCTGGGACAGGGTCGCTGAAGCTTTCTTT
TRBJ2-3 - TRBV12-3/TRBV12-4 - CASKATDTQYF TGTGCCAGCAAGGCCACAGATACGCAGTATTTT
TRBJ2-1 TRBD2 TRBV10-3 - CAISEREATGRGVSYNEQFF TGTGCCATCAGTGAGAGGGAGGCCACAGGCCGGGGGGTCTCCTACAATGAGCAGTTCTTC
TRBJ1-1 - TRBV18 - CASSPRQKNTEAFF TGTGCCAGCTCACCACGGCAGAAGAACACTGAAGCTTTCTTT
TRBJ2-2 - TRBV7-2 - CASSLAGGTGELFF TGTGCCAGCAGCTTAGCTGGCGGCACCGGGGAGCTGTTTTTT
TRBJ2-1 - TRBV30 - CAWRLKVASREQFF TGTGCCTGGCGTCTGAAGGTAGCTTCCAGGGAGCAGTTCTTC
TRBJ1-5 - TRBV27 - CASKGGAWQPQHF TGTGCCAGCAAAGGCGGGGCATGGCAGCCCCAGCATTTT
TRBJ2-5 - TRBV21-1 - CASSKRRRLAGASQETQYF TGTGCCAGCAGCAAAAGACGAAGACTAGCGGGAGCAAGCCAAGAGACCCAGTACTTC
TRBJ1-6 - TRBV19 - CASRDVLGPSPLHF TGTGCCAGTAGGGATGTCTTGGGACCGTCACCCCTCCACTTT
TRBJ1-1 - TRBV3-1/TRBV3-2 - CASSRSDANTEAFF TGTGCCAGCAGCCGCTCCGATGCGAACACTGAAGCTTTCTTT
TRBJ1-1 - TRBV2 - CASTGDLNTEAFF TGTGCCAGCACGGGGGACCTGAACACTGAAGCTTTCTTT